Listed here are 18 T cell receptor beta chains from one sample, sequenced in a study of T-cell memory formation after mild COVID-19. One entry per CDR3 protein, called by TCRdb with MiXCR from the 5' RACE reads. The sample records a few hundred thousand distinct CDR3 sequences, approximately 7.6% being singletons. Sequencing input: PBMCs or a T cell subset sorted from them (not recorded which). Every receptor here comes from a man between 18 and 35 years old who had mild COVID-19 (a few samples of this study predate the infection). Cell type and time point are not known.

This clonotype has a handful of counts. The chain couples TRBV2 to TRBJ2-2; TRBD1 matches at 8 bases. The CDR3 runs to 14 residues. The trim removed 6 bases at V and 4 bases at J, leaving 4 bases unmatched. CDR1 is SNHLY, CDR2 FYNNEI, per germline. Written as DNA, the CDR3 is TGTGCCAGCAGCCGGCAGGGGGCCACCGGGGAGCTGTTTTTT. The encoded protein is CASSRQGATGELFF. Full variable domain (outside the CDR3, taken from reference TRBV2 and TRBJ2-2): EPEVTQTPSHQVTQMGQEVILRCVPISNHLYFYWYRQILGQKVEFLVSFYNNEISEKSEIFDDQFSVERPDGSNFTLKIRSTKLEDSAMYFCASSRQGATGELFFGEGSRLTVL.

This clonotype was detected only a few times. The CDR3 loop reads CASSQGGGGRAGELFF. The CDR3 nucleotides are TGCGCCAGCAGCCAAGGTGGGGGAGGACGTGCCGGGGAGCTGTTTTTT. The rearrangement joins TRBV4-3 to TRBJ2-2, with D perhaps TRBD2 (6 bases). Germline CDR1 and CDR2: LGHNA and YSLEER. The CDR3 covers 16 residues. With 1 base removed from V and 6 bases from J, the gap between germline ends came to 15 bases.

This clonotype was seen repeatedly, ten times or more. This sequence joins TRBV28 and TRBJ2-7, with TRBD1 as a possible D gene (6 bases). This CDR3 contains 13 residues. Germline assignment: CDR1 MDHEN and CDR2 SYDVKM. Trimming removed 2 bases at V and 3 bases at J, with 8 bases between. DNA for the CDR3: TGTGCCAGCAGTTTAGACAGGTTCTACGAGCAGTACGTC. Translating gives CASSLDRFYEQYV.

The chain combines TRBV5-1 with TRBJ1-1; maybe TRBD1 (5 bases). This CDR3 is built from 16 residues. Germline lookup yields CDR1 SGHRS and CDR2 YFSETQ. Trimming took off 4 bases at V and 1 base at J, with 17 bases between the two ends. The CDR3 DNA is TGCGCCAGCAGCCCGTTTCCCCCGGGACCGAACACTGAAGCTTTCTTT. It codes for CASSPFPPGPNTEAFF.

This clonotype was counted between two and nine times. The genes are TRBV29-1 and TRBJ1-2, with D possibly TRBD1 on 6 matching bases. The CDR3 spans 13 residues. Germline V CDR1 and CDR2: SQVTM, ANQGSEA. The V and J ends lost 7 bases and 3 bases respectively, with 15 bases between them. CDR3: CSAIDRLHYGYTF. CDR3 sequence (DNA): TGCAGCGCTATCGACAGGCTTCACTATGGCTACACCTTC.

This clonotype has more than one count but fewer than ten. This sequence joins TRBV19 and TRBJ1-1; D possibly corresponds to TRBD1 (5 bases). This CDR3 has 13 residues. Trimming shortened V by 5 bases and J by 6 bases, and 13 bases separated the two germline ends. From germline, CDR1 is LNHDA and CDR2 SQIVND (reference sequence). The DNA of the CDR3 is TGTGCCAGTAGTCTGACAGTGGGCGCTGAAGCTTTCTTT. Translating it yields CASSLTVGAEAFF.

This clonotype was counted a few times. The V and J genes are TRBV10-3 and TRBJ2-2; tentatively, D is TRBD2 (6 bases). Trimming removed 4 bases from V and 6 bases from J, with 15 bases in between. Germline CDR1 and CDR2: ENHRY and SYGVKD. The CDR3 length is 15 residues. The CDR3 is CAISATSFPPGELFF. For the CDR3, the DNA is TGTGCCATCAGTGCGACTAGTTTCCCCCCCGGGGAGCTGTTTTTT.

This clonotype came up many times. CDR3 DNA sequence: TGTGCCAGCAGTTACTCGTTATCCTATGGCTACACCTTC. Translating it yields CASSYSLSYGYTF. The chain employs TRBV6-2 or TRBV6-3 and TRBJ1-2; no firm D call. Germline V CDR1 and CDR2: MNHEY, SVGEGT. Trimming left V 0 bases short and J 4 bases short, with 6 bases between. The CDR3 has 13 amino acids.

This chain connects TRBV4-2 to TRBJ2-7; D not certain. The CDR3 loop spans 16 amino acids. The germline V gene encodes CDR1 LGHNA and CDR2 YNFKEQ. The ends were cut back, 4 bases at V and 0 bases at J, with 16 bases in the middle. CDR3 protein: CASSPGSSWDSYEQYV. The DNA for the CDR3 is TGTGCCAGCAGCCCCGGTTCGTCATGGGACTCCTACGAGCAGTACGTC.

This clonotype was observed a handful of times. The V and J genes are TRBV24-1 and TRBJ1-2; TRBD1 matches at 10 bases. This CDR3 comprises 15 residues. With 4 bases clipped from V and 7 bases from J, the junction kept 8 bases outside the gene matches. CDR1 and CDR2 from the germline V gene are KGHDR and SFDVKD. The CDR3 nucleotides are TGTGCCACCAGTGACTCCCAGACAGGGGGCGGTGGCTACACCTTC. Protein product: CATSDSQTGGGGYTF.

This clonotype showed up just a few times. CDR3 DNA: TGTGCCAGCAGCTTACGAGGGTACACTGAAGCTTTCTTT. Translated: CASSLRGYTEAFF. This chain links TRBV11-3 with TRBJ1-1; D gene unclear. V was pared by 2 bases and J by 3 bases, with 7 bases between. This CDR3 contains 13 residues. The germline CDR1 and CDR2 sequences are SGHNT and YENEEA.

This clonotype was picked up a small number of times. The chain uses TRBV20-1 and TRBJ2-1; 12 bases are a match to TRBD2. After removal of 6 bases from V and 10 bases from J, the junction contained 4 bases not matched to a gene. Germline V gene sequence: CDR1 DFQATT, CDR2 SNEGSKA (reference sequence). The CDR3 spans 12 residues. The CDR3 region is CSALAGGREQFF. DNA for the CDR3: TGCAGTGCCCTAGCGGGGGGGCGAGAGCAGTTCTTC.

The sample holds a few counts of this clonotype. V gene TRBV11-2 combines with J gene TRBJ2-3, with D unresolved. The CDR3 is 13 amino acids. The germline gives CDR1 SGHAT, CDR2 FQNNGV. The V and J ends lost 3 bases and 6 bases respectively, with 10 bases between them. Written as DNA, the CDR3 is TGTGCCAGCAGCTTCTACGGAAGGGATACGCAGTATTTT. Protein product: CASSFYGRDTQYF. Complete variable domain (other parts from reference TRBV11-2 and TRBJ2-3): EAGVAQSPRYKIIEKRQSVAFWCNPISGHATLYWYQQILGQGPKLLIQFQNNGVVDDSQLPKDRFSAERLKGVDSTLKIQPAKLEDSAVYLCASSFYGRDTQYFGPGTRLTVL.

This clonotype was detected only a few times. The chain has TRBV5-1 and TRBJ2-3; D is uncertain. The CDR3 runs 14 residues. Trimming left V 0 bases short and J 6 bases short, with 11 bases between. The V gene's germline CDR1 is SGHRS and CDR2 YFSETQ. The CDR3 sequence is CASSLESTSDTQYF. The DNA for the CDR3 is TGCGCCAGCAGCTTGGAAAGCACATCCGATACGCAGTATTTT.

This clonotype was counted between two and nine times. The gene calls are TRBV3-1 and TRBJ1-3; no clear D gene. V dropped 2 bases and J dropped 4 bases, with 3 bases sitting between them. Germline values: CDR1 LGHDT, CDR2 YNNKEL (reference sequence). The CDR3 loop spans 12 amino acids. Written as DNA, the CDR3 is TGTGCCAGCAGCCAACAGGGAAACACCATATATTTT. Amino acid sequence: CASSQQGNTIYF. Supplemented by reference TRBV3-1 and TRBJ1-3, the full variable domain reads DTAVSQTPKYLVTQMGNDKSIKCEQNLGHDTMYWYKQDSKKFLKIMFSYNNKELIINETVPNRFSPKSPDKAHLNLHINSLELGDSAVYFCASSQQGNTIYFGEGSWLTVV.

The rearrangement links TRBV7-9 to TRBJ1-2, with D uncertain. The CDR3 covers 14 residues. The germline gives CDR1 SEHNR, CDR2 FQNEAQ (reference sequence). The germline V and J ends were trimmed by 5 bases and 8 bases, with 18 bases remaining between them. The CDR3 sequence is CASSPEGGLEGYTF. In nucleotides, the CDR3 is TGTGCCAGCAGCCCCGAGGGTGGTTTGGAGGGCTACACCTTC.

This chain uses TRBV30 with TRBJ1-1; D is perhaps TRBD1 (5 bases). Looked up from germline, CDR1 is GTSNPN and CDR2 is SVGIG (reference sequence). The CDR3 spans 13 residues. The germline V and J ends were trimmed by 7 bases and 4 bases, with 16 bases remaining between them. DNA of the CDR3: TGTGCCTCGAATAAGGGGAGGGTCACTGAAGCTTTCTTT. This encodes CASNKGRVTEAFF. Full variable domain (outside the CDR3, taken from reference TRBV30 and TRBJ1-1): SQTIHQWPATLVQPVGSPLSLECTVEGTSNPNLYWYRQAAGRGLQLLFYSVGIGQISSEVPQNLSASRPQDRQFILSSKKLLLSDSGFYLCASNKGRVTEAFFGQGTRLTVV.

V usage is TRBV27 and J usage is TRBJ2-6, with D unclear. V lost 10 bases and J lost 0, with 13 bases in between. This CDR3 has 15 residues. Looked up from germline, CDR1 is MNHEY and CDR2 is SMNVEV (reference sequence). The CDR3 region is CATTNRPSGANVLTF. The DNA of the CDR3 is TGTGCCACCACTAACCGACCCTCTGGGGCCAACGTCCTGACTTTC.